This T cell receptor beta chain was documented in a study of blood T cell repertoires in COVID-19. Ages ranged from 18 to 89 years, with residence in approximately 25 US areas. Cohorts were based on clinical histories the participants reported. Germline V lookup: CDR1 MGHRA, CDR2 YSYEKL. CDR3 length: 15 amino acids. V dropped 4 bases and J dropped 0 bases, with 13 bases sitting between them. Authors' methods: Amplified reference gene primers provided the basis for estimating nucleated cell counts. The assay was immunoSEQ multiplex PCR, and TCRdb's table has in-frame clones only and misses some. The V and J calls and clone size come from that table; D and trimming were worked out from the DNA. The sample carries a few hundred thousand clones, around 89% recorded once.

The sample taken for sequencing was PBMCs or T cells enriched from blood (not recorded which). The TCR originated in a young man who had recovered from COVID-19. The V call is TRBV4-1, the J call TRBJ2-7; D may be TRBD2 (5 bases). The CDR3 DNA is TGCGCCAGCAGCCCGTCTAGCAGCGGCTCCTACGAGCAGTACTTC. Translating gives CASSPSSSGSYEQYF.